The 11 T cell receptor beta chains in this list originate from one sample, sequenced in a study of OX40 agonist ivuxolimab in advanced cancers. Here immunoSEQ multiplex PCR was the method, and the copy in TCRdb shows in-frame clones only, minus some. The sample lists tens of thousands of clones, 81% occurring once. Sample: CD4+ or CD8+ T cells sorted from blood, taken in a trial of the OX40 agonist ivuxolimab. These receptors came from an adult with an advanced solid tumor such as melanoma, head and neck, liver or kidney cancer.

The chain links TRBV6-5 to TRBJ2-3; possible D gene TRBD1, 6 bases. V shed 2 bases and J shed 5 bases, with 11 bases lying between them. This CDR3 region has 14 residues. Germline V CDR1 and CDR2: MNHEY, SVGAGI. The CDR3 is CASSYRQGKDTQYF. In DNA, the CDR3 is TGTGCCAGCAGTTACAGGCAGGGGAAAGATACGCAGTATTTT.

The V gene is TRBV5-1, the J gene TRBJ1-1; 7 bases map to TRBD1. Germline V gene data show CDR1 as SGHRS and CDR2 as YFSETQ. The CDR3 extends over 17 amino acids. V lost 2 bases to trimming and J lost 1 base; unmatched junction nucleotides: 11. The CDR3: CASSFDKSGGWNTEAFF. The CDR3 DNA sequence: TGCGCCAGCAGCTTCGACAAGTCAGGGGGATGGAACACTGAAGCTTTCTTT.

The gene calls are TRBV7-8 and TRBJ2-1; D is uncertain. Germline V CDR1 and CDR2: SGHVS, FQNEAQ. This CDR3 is 15 amino acids long. V lost 2 bases, J lost 1 base, and 9 bases lay in between. CDR3 coding DNA: TGTGCCAGCAGCTTATGGGTTGGATCCTACAATGAGCAGTTCTTC. The encoded protein is CASSLWVGSYNEQFF.

The genes are TRBV5-1 and TRBJ1-5; D remains ambiguous. Germline V CDR1 and CDR2: SGHRS, YFSETQ. The CDR3 extends over 15 amino acids. Trimming took 0 bases from V and 5 from J, leaving 12 bases between them. The CDR3 protein is CASSLVPGGHQPQHF. CDR3 coding DNA: TGCGCCAGCAGCTTGGTACCGGGAGGGCATCAGCCCCAGCATTTT.

J is TRBJ2-7 and V is TRBV4-2; 8 bases are a match to TRBD2. CDR3 length equals 13 residues. The germline gives CDR1 LGHNA, CDR2 YNFKEQ. The V and J ends lost 5 bases and 4 bases, in that order; junction bases with no gene match: 4. The CDR3 nucleotides are TGTGCCAGCAGCGAGCGGGAGAAATACGAGCAGTACTTC. Amino acid sequence: CASSEREKYEQYF.

The rearrangement links TRBV19 to TRBJ1-4; unclear D gene. The CDR3 totals 16 residues. CDR1 and CDR2 from the germline V gene are LNHDA and SQIVND (reference sequence). V lost 3 bases to trimming and J lost 7 bases, with 18 bases between them. In DNA form, the CDR3 reads TGTGCCAGTAGTATCTCCCACTCGGTCATCAGTGAAAAACTGTTTTTT. Translated: CASSISHSVISEKLFF.

J is TRBJ1-1 and V is TRBV20-1, with D hard to call. Trimming cost V 6 bases and J 1 base, with 0 bases left between them. The germline V gene encodes CDR1 DFQATT and CDR2 SNEGSKA (reference sequence). The CDR3 contains 9 residues. The DNA for the CDR3 is TGCAGTGCGAACACTGAAGCTTTCTTT. Translating gives CSANTEAFF.

The chain has TRBV11-2 and TRBJ1-3, with D perhaps TRBD1 (5 bases). Per germline, CDR1 SGHAT and CDR2 FQNNGV. The CDR3 has 17 amino acids. Trimming cost V 5 bases and J 5 bases, with 22 bases left between them. The CDR3 here is CASSTFREGRTRNTIYF. The CDR3 DNA is TGTGCCAGCAGCACGTTTCGCGAGGGGAGAACCAGAAACACCATATATTTT.

The V call is TRBV4-1, the J call TRBJ1-1, with 7 positions matching TRBD1. V lost 4 bases, J lost 1 base, and 6 bases stayed unmatched. This CDR3 contains 15 residues. Germline V CDR1 and CDR2: MGHRA, YSYEKL. The CDR3 DNA is TGCGCCAGCAGCCTACAAGGGACAGCGAACACTGAAGCTTTCTTT. Protein: CASSLQGTANTEAFF.

The rearrangement links TRBV7-8 to TRBJ2-3; D may match TRBD1 or TRBD2 (5 bases each). The CDR3 consists of 14 residues. V was shortened by 1 base and J by 8 bases, with 13 bases between the two germline ends. Germline V gives CDR1 SGHVS, CDR2 FQNEAQ. The CDR3 protein is CASSLGGDRVTQYF. In DNA, the CDR3 is TGTGCCAGCAGCTTAGGGGGAGACAGAGTTACGCAGTATTTT. The whole variable domain, remainder taken from reference TRBV7-8 and TRBJ2-3, is GAGVSQSPRYKVAKRGQDVALRCDPISGHVSLFWYQQALGQGPEFLTYFQNEAQLDKSGLPSDRFFAERPEGSVSTLKIQRTQQEDSAVYLCASSLGGDRVTQYFGPGTRLTVL.

This chain uses TRBV5-1 with TRBJ2-7, with D possibly matching TRBD1 (5 bases). Germline V lookup: CDR1 SGHRS, CDR2 YFSETQ. With 0 bases removed from V and 3 bases from J, the gap between germline ends came to 19 bases. The CDR3 is made up of 17 amino acids. The DNA of the CDR3 is TGCGCCAGCAGCTTGGATCCAGGGTCCGGGTTTAGCTACGAGCAGTACTTC. As protein: CASSLDPGSGFSYEQYF.